The present T cell receptor (beta chain) was sequenced within a study of cytomegalovirus exposure and HLA in healthy donors (dated by TCRdb to the late 2010s). Study-level background: An earlier analysis of some 620 of the donors reported under 300 Gb of sequence data and 117 million unique TCR beta sequences obtained from around 170 million T cells. Roughly 300 gigabases of sequencing data and some 85 million unique TCR sequences were included in an early release covering 550 to 650 HLA-typed donors. Of the roughly 400 genotyped donors, 65% to 90% were placed in the genetic ancestry cluster associated with self-reported Caucasian donors. The study aimed to test whether cataloging public T cell receptors could reveal signatures of past pathogen exposure. The T cell repertoires of some 670 subjects were profiled by immunosequencing and related to cytomegalovirus serostatus. Along with the approximately 650-subject first cohort, a separate validation cohort of over a hundred different subjects was used. To predict cytomegalovirus infection status, the study brought together high-throughput TCR immunosequencing, statistical association of individual TCRs with disease status, and machine learning. In a later analysis, previously published TCR beta repertoires from 666 donors were re-analyzed and high-resolution HLA genotyping was added so that TCR occurrence patterns could be studied. In the later analysis, no new phenotypic data were used to find candidate immune exposures; instead, reliance was placed on TCR beta sequences and their occurrence across donors. To decide whether each TCR beta V gene segment behaved as functional or pseudogenic, an earlier analysis of 587 of the donors relied on high-throughput TCR beta sequencing. Donor age, sex, ethnicity and CMV serostatus were compiled together with the repertoire data. A later genetic analysis used genome-wide SNP genotypes for 398 of the 666 donors, treating that subset as a discovery cohort. Every repertoire in the discovery cohort had been generated on one and the same sequencing platform. HLA typing included class I and class II loci at four-digit resolution. The number of donors typed differed by locus, with roughly 629-640 for A, B, C, DRB1 and DQB1, over 500 for DQA1, over 600 for DPA1, and some 440 for DPB1. Because of strong linkage in the cohort, a few DR-DQ haplotypes were treated as single units for association and clustering. Among about 400 genotyped donors of the cohort, an average of roughly 230,000 unique TCR beta nucleotide sequences was sequenced per donor, of which 15% to 20% were non-productive.

Summary of the overall study and its limitations: In a later analysis, HLA-associated TCR beta chains showed more clonal expansion and lower generation probabilities than non-associated chains that were equally common. Most TCR sequences were observed very rarely across donors, whereas some public TCRs were present in many individuals. Because the 87-base-pair reads could not distinguish some IMGT-functional V segments, including TRBV6-2 and TRBV6-3, those segments were excluded. The only immune exposure information available for the cohort was CMV serostatus. Strong co-occurrence of HLA alleles, especially DR and DQ, made assigning TCR associations to individual alleles difficult. Because counts were too low, about 18 rarely observed V segments, including chromosome 9 orphons, were excluded from the earlier analysis of some 590 of the donors. A few of the identified cytomegalovirus-associated TCR beta chains were confirmed in vitro to be specific for cytomegalovirus antigens. HLA typing was unavailable for some donors at each locus, so association tests used only the typed subset. An association between a missense DCLRE1C variant and V-gene and J-gene trimming of TCR beta chains was found in a later genetic analysis and replicated in an independent cohort. According to a later analysis, TCR association rates differed among HLA loci, with DRB1 alleles showing the most associated TCRs and HLA-C alleles showing the fewest. Roughly uniform sequencing depth across donors was assumed in presence/absence analyses, although this assumption may not hold. The authors suggested that the approach could potentially be generalized to other disease states and immunological phenotypes. The cohort was sequenced for TCR beta chains only, and without alpha or paired-chain data the features that could be detected were limited. A later analysis reported that several top co-occurrence clusters appeared linked to parvovirus B19, influenza, CMV and Epstein-Barr virus. The classifier was reported to diagnose cytomegalovirus status with high specificity and sensitivity in both the original cohort and the validation cohort. The sequencing pipeline was judged likely to have produced a cluster of highly shared sequence variants as a technical artifact. In the study, around 160 TCR beta chains were listed as associated with cytomegalovirus. A later analysis associated around 16,000 TCR beta sequences with specific HLA alleles at a false discovery rate of 0.05. A further reported finding was that TCR beta sequences accurately predicted the HLA-A and HLA-B alleles for most subjects in the first cohort. In a later analysis, most CMV-associated TCR beta chains were found to appear HLA-restricted, with HLA associations seemingly driven largely by CMV exposure. Compared with the approximately 720-donor mean, donors in an Asian-associated ancestry cluster had fewer N-insertions in productive TCRs, according to a later genetic analysis. Linkage disequilibrium might explain the correlated functional status among segregating V segments, but an unknown experimental factor could not be ruled out. Broadly in line with IMGT annotations, most TCR beta V segments showed up in productive rearrangements about 87% or about 30% of the time in an earlier analysis of around 550 of the donors.

Receptor libraries were prepared by the immunoSEQ multiplex PCR assay. For the multiplex PCR, a mixture combining 60 forward primers for TCR Vbeta segments and 13 reverse primers for TCR Jbeta segments was used. A multiplex PCR assay on genomic DNA amplified the CDR3 region of rearranged TCR beta genes. Amplified TCR beta libraries were sequenced as 87-base-pair reads on the Illumina HiSeq System. Under the source paper's analysis protocol: In a later analysis, around 80 million unique TCR beta chains were counted across the approximately 640 repertoires, and roughly 11 million of these chains were shared by at least two donors. A nearest-neighbor algorithm error-corrected the raw reads and collapsed the reads into unique sequences, merging closely related sequences to remove PCR and sequencing errors. Alignment of CDR3 sequences to IMGT reference sequences was used to assign V, D and J gene segments. Each retained sequence needed at least a six-nucleotide match to both a V gene segment and a J gene segment. A rearrangement counted as productive if the CDR3 had no stop codons and remained in frame with V and J, and every other rearrangement counted as non-productive. CDR3 was defined according to IMGT convention as the region running from the second conserved V-encoded cysteine to the conserved J-encoded phenylalanine. Sequences without an unambiguous match to a single V gene segment were excluded from the earlier analysis of 500 to 700 of the donors. In an earlier analysis of approximately 590 of the donors, V segments were called functional above 56.7% productive rearrangements and were called segregating when the between-donor standard deviation exceeded 5%. A statistical classification framework was developed to diagnose cytomegalovirus status using the catalog of TCR beta chain sequences. A later analysis assigned V and J genes by comparing TCR nucleotide sequences with IMGT/GENE-DB human TR gene sequences. Using the TCRdist pipeline, a later analysis assigned CDR3 sequences along with most-parsimonious VDJ recombination scenarios. In a later analysis, every TCR beta chain was defined by the combination of its CDR3 amino acid sequence and its V-gene family, and reads without a unique V-gene family were dropped. In a later analysis, approximately 590 highly shared, low-generation-probability nucleotide sequences were removed to address suspected cross-contamination and a sequencing artifact. In a later analysis, a clonal expansion index for each public chain was calculated from normalized within-repertoire ranks of inferred template counts. In a later analysis, generation probabilities were computed using a VDJ recombination model fitted to out-of-frame rearrangements, and the results were checked against IGoR. In a later analysis, TCR-TCR, TCR-HLA and TCR-CMV co-occurrence was scored with hypergeometric tests, and a repertoire-size bias correction was applied to TCR pairs. A later analysis estimated false discovery rates by permuting HLA or CMV assignments 20 times. In a later analysis, co-occurring TCRs were grouped using DBSCAN, and TCRdist sequence similarity was added for clustering within HLA-allele-positive subsets. Repertoires with fewer than 30,000 or more than 120,000 public chains were left out of co-occurrence clustering, as were a handful of repertoires with anomalous nucleotide sharing. Not all clones reach the TCRdb copy of this immuneACCESS table, which keeps in-frame sequences only. Checked studies attribute under half of the gap to unresolved V genes and leave the rest unexplained. V and J calls and clone size are copied from that table; D and trimming were computed from the DNA. Counted in this sample were approximately 72,000 clones; over 50% of them appeared once. The top ten constitute approximately 21% of the sample.

V drops 5 bases and J drops 7 bases, leaving 18 bases in between. Including cysteine and phenylalanine, the CDR3 has 14 amino acids. CDR3 DNA only is kept here, 42 bases in frame from base 1. The germline V gene sets CDR1 to MGHDK and CDR2 to SYGVNS. In total, approximately 610 healthy bone marrow donors made up the cohort. At the time of sampling, all cohort members were nominally healthy, though unrecorded immune exposures were likely present. The donor tested CMV seropositive, placing the donor among the 250 to 300 seropositive members of the cohort. A peripheral blood sample was collected from each donor, and TCR beta sequencing was performed on peripheral blood mononuclear cells. Genomic DNA was extracted from the blood cell samples with the Qiagen DNeasy Blood Extraction Kit. This clone was counted between two and nine times. Its antigen remains unidentified. Nothing much larger sits one base from this clone, and base qualities are not available.

Sequences were obtained from PBMCs. This sequence was found in a man aged 35 to 55 in good health and CMV-seropositive. The chain employs TRBV25-1 and TRBJ2-7; TRBD1 is a weak D gene call, 6 bases matching. The nucleotides are TGTGCCAGCAGTAGGACAGTCGGGCAGGTGGAGCAGTACTTC. It is translated as CASSRTVGQVEQYF.